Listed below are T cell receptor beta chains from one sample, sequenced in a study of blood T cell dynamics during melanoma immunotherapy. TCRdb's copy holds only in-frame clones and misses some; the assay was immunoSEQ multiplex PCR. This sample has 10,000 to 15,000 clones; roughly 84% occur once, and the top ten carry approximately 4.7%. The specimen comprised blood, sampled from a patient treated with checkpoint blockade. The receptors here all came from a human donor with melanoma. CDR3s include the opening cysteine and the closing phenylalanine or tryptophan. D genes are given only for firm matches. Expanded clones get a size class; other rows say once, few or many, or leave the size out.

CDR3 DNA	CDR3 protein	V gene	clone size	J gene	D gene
TGCAGCGTAGAGATGGCCTACAATGAGCAGTTCTTC	CSVEMAYNEQFF	TRBV29-1	-	TRBJ2-1	-
TGTGCCTGGAGTTTTCGGGACATTAGAAACTATGGCTACACCTTC	CAWSFRDIRNYGYTF	TRBV30	-	TRBJ1-2	-
TGTGCCAGCAGCTTTTCTAGGGGTACTGGCTACGAGCAGTACTTC	CASSFSRGTGYEQYF	TRBV5-4	-	TRBJ2-7	-
TGTGCCAGCAGCTCCACTCCCGCTGTGAATGAGCAGTTCTTC	CASSSTPAVNEQFF	TRBV13	-	TRBJ2-1	-
TGTGCCAGCAGTGCGACAGGGGGCCTCACCTACGAGCAGTACTTC	CASSATGGLTYEQYF	TRBV28	-	TRBJ2-7	TRBD1
TGCAGCGTTGAAATAGGGGGAACCAATCAGCCCCAGCATTTT	CSVEIGGTNQPQHF	TRBV29-1	-	TRBJ1-5	-
TGCGCCAGCAGCCAAGAACTCGCCAGCGGGGGTGGGACCCAGTACTTC	CASSQELASGGGTQYF	TRBV4-1	-	TRBJ2-5	TRBD2
TGCGCCAGCAGCTTAGGGGCCAGGGCCGGCTATGGCTACACCTTC	CASSLGARAGYGYTF	TRBV5-1	-	TRBJ1-2	-
TGTGCCAGCGGCATAGGGACTGAAGCTTTCTTT	CASGIGTEAFF	TRBV28	-	TRBJ1-1	-
TGTGCCAGCAGCTTTAATTCAGGGGCCAACACCGGGGAGCTGTTTTTT	CASSFNSGANTGELFF	TRBV11-2	-	TRBJ2-2	-
TGTGCCAGCACCCTTTTGGCCTCTGGGGCCAACGTCCTGACTTTC	CASTLLASGANVLTF	TRBV6-5	-	TRBJ2-6	-
TGTGCCAGCAGCGTGAGGGGCGAGCAGTACTTC	CASSVRGEQYF	TRBV5-6	few	TRBJ2-7	-
TGTGCCAGCTCAAGTGAATGGCGGCCCGGGGAGCTGTTTTTT	CASSSEWRPGELFF	TRBV18	-	TRBJ2-2	-
TGTGCCAGCAGCATACAGGGGGCGCGTGAAAAACTGTTTTTT	CASSIQGAREKLFF	TRBV14	once	TRBJ1-4	TRBD1
TGTGCCAGCTCCGAGATACAGGGCCGAACTGAAGCTTTCTTT	CASSEIQGRTEAFF	TRBV18	-	TRBJ1-1	-
TGTGCCAGCAGCGTAGGGGCGTGGAACACTGAAGCTTTCTTT	CASSVGAWNTEAFF	TRBV9	-	TRBJ1-1	-
TGTGCCAGCAGTATTAGCTCTGGGGCCAACGTCCTGACTTTC	CASSISSGANVLTF	TRBV6-6	-	TRBJ2-6	-
TGTGCCAGCAGCTTAGCACTAGCCTACGAGCAGTACTTC	CASSLALAYEQYF	TRBV7-8	-	TRBJ2-7	-
TGTGCCAGCAGTTACCAGAACATGAACACTGAAGCTTTCTTT	CASSYQNMNTEAFF	TRBV6-5	-	TRBJ1-1	-
TGCGCCAGCAGCCCATCGACAGGGTATGGACACCGGGGAGCTGTTTTT	CASSPSTGYGHRGAVF	TRBV5-1	-	TRBJ2-2	TRBD1
TGTGCCAGCAGCTTAGGCTCAGGGGAGGACTATAATTCACCCCTCCACTTT	CASSLGSGEDYNSPLHF	TRBV11-2	-	TRBJ1-6	-
TGTGCCTGGAGTTTTTCGACAGGGACCTACGAGCAGTACTTC	CAWSFSTGTYEQYF	TRBV30	-	TRBJ2-7	TRBD1
TGTGCCAGCAGTCCAGGACAGAGAGCTTTCTTT	CASSPGQRAFF	TRBV7-9	-	TRBJ1-1	-
TGTGCCAGCAGTTCTTCCCGACGGTTCTACGAGCAGTACTTC	CASSSSRRFYEQYF	TRBV27	-	TRBJ2-7	-
TGTGCCTGGAGTGGTGGGGGGTCCACAGATACGCAGTATTTT	CAWSGGGSTDTQYF	TRBV30	-	TRBJ2-3	-
TGTGCCAGCAGCGCCGCGGGACGGGAGGCCACAGATACGCAGTATTTT	CASSAAGREATDTQYF	TRBV7-2	-	TRBJ2-3	TRBD2
TGTGCCAGCGGCGAACAAAGGCTTGATGGCTACACCTTC	CASGEQRLDGYTF	TRBV28	-	TRBJ1-2	-
TGTGCCAGCAGACACGGGGCGGGGGGGACAGATACGCAGTATTTT	CASRHGAGGTDTQYF	TRBV6-5	-	TRBJ2-3	TRBD2
TGTGCCAGCAGCCCCACGTATTTGGGGGCTAGCACAGATACGCAGTATTTT	CASSPTYLGASTDTQYF	TRBV11-2	-	TRBJ2-3	-
TGTGCCAGCAGCTTAGCGTTAAACAATGAGCAGTTCTTC	CASSLALNNEQFF	TRBV7-9	-	TRBJ2-1	-
TGTGCCAGCAGTTACTCTACTAGCGGGAACACCGGGGAGCTGTTTTTT	CASSYSTSGNTGELFF	TRBV6-5	-	TRBJ2-2	TRBD2
TGTGCCAGCAGTTTATTCGAGACAGGCTACGAGCAGTACTTC	CASSLFETGYEQYF	TRBV27	-	TRBJ2-7	-
TGTGCCAGCAGCCCCCACGGGCAGGGTGGGGCCAACGTCCTGACTTTC	CASSPHGQGGANVLTF	TRBV9	-	TRBJ2-6	-
TGTGCCAGCAGCTTAGCTGCAGGGGTTAGCACAGATACGCAGTATTTT	CASSLAAGVSTDTQYF	TRBV7-6	-	TRBJ2-3	-
TGCGCCAGCAGCCAGGCGGGGGATGAGCAGTTCTTC	CASSQAGDEQFF	TRBV5-1	-	TRBJ2-1	TRBD2